Following are 17 T cell receptor beta chains from one sample sequenced in a study of beta chain features in type 1 diabetes. What was sequenced were expressed TCRB transcripts, since all of the isolated RNA had been reverse transcribed. The table came from immunoSEQ multiplex PCR; TCRdb's copy has only in-frame clones and leaves some out. Among over 120,000 clones listed, roughly 10% were seen once. The sample was naive CD4+ T cells from blood. The receptors derive from a man aged 18 to 30 in good health.

This clone was picked up a small number of times. This chain uses TRBV19 with TRBJ1-2; no clear D. V was clipped by 7 bases and J by 3 bases, with 9 bases between them. Germline V gives CDR1 LNHDA, CDR2 SQIVND (reference sequence). The CDR3 runs to 12 residues. CDR3 protein: CASMGSYYGYTF. The CDR3 bases are TGTGCCAGTATGGGCAGCTACTATGGCTACACCTTC.

V usage is TRBV4-3 and J usage is TRBJ1-5; D unresolved. The CDR3 covers 16 residues. V was shortened by 0 bases and J by 2 bases, with 11 bases between the two germline ends. Germline V gene data show CDR1 as LGHNA and CDR2 as YSLEER. The CDR3 loop reads CASSQDGVLGNQPQHF. DNA for the CDR3: TGCGCCAGCAGCCAAGACGGGGTGTTGGGCAATCAGCCCCAGCATTTT.

This clone was counted between two and nine times. This chain links TRBV19 with TRBJ1-5, with 11 bases lining up with TRBD1. The CDR3 length is 18 residues. The J segment lost 0 bases and the V segment lost 6 bases, leaving 10 bases of the junction unmatched. Germline CDR1 and CDR2: LNHDA and SQIVND (reference sequence). The CDR3 here is CASSRTGGFLNSNQPQHF. CDR3 coding DNA: TGTGCCAGTAGCCGGACAGGGGGCTTCCTCAATAGCAATCAGCCCCAGCATTTT.

V and J are TRBV5-6 and TRBJ1-6; the D is unclear. Germline CDR1 SGHDT, CDR2 YYEEEE. The V end lost 4 bases, the J end lost 14 bases, and 16 bases lay between the germline ends. The CDR3 consists of 13 residues. The CDR3 is CASSDDRESTLHF. The CDR3 coding sequence is TGTGCCAGCAGCGACGACCGGGAGTCCACCCTCCACTTT.

This clone was seen at least ten times. The chain couples TRBV7-9 to TRBJ1-1; D is perhaps TRBD1 (6 bases). Per the germline V gene, CDR1 is SEHNR and CDR2 is FQNEAQ (reference sequence). This CDR3 region has 14 residues. The ends were cut back, 2 bases at V and 5 bases at J, with 12 bases in the middle. The CDR3 here is CASSLSQGGTEAFF. The CDR3 bases are TGTGCCAGCAGCTTAAGTCAAGGGGGTACTGAAGCTTTCTTT. The full variable domain, rest sourced from reference TRBV7-9 and TRBJ1-1, is DTGVSQNPRHKITKRGQNVTFRCDPISEHNRLYWYRQTLGQGPEFLTYFQNEAQLEKSRLLSDRFSAERPKGSFSTLEIQRTEQGDSAMYLCASSLSQGGTEAFFGQGTRLTVV.

The V call is TRBV14, the J call TRBJ1-2, with 11 bases identical to TRBD1. V dropped 0 bases and J dropped 4; count of bases not matched to a gene: 4. Germline values: CDR1 SGHDN, CDR2 FVKESK. The CDR3 is made up of 16 amino acids. The chain's CDR3 is CASSQDGTGGLYGYTF. CDR3 nucleotide sequence: TGTGCCAGCAGCCAAGACGGGACAGGGGGACTCTATGGCTACACCTTC.

The chain has TRBV5-4 and TRBJ1-6; 7 bases fit TRBD1. The V gene's germline CDR1 is SGHNT and CDR2 YYREEE (reference sequence). The CDR3 length is 14 residues. V lost 4 bases and J lost 6; bases outside the gene matches: 4. CDR3 coding DNA: TGTGCCAGCAGCCCGGGACAGACTAATTCACCCCTCCACTTT. It yields the protein CASSPGQTNSPLHF. Full variable domain (missing parts from reference TRBV5-4 and TRBJ1-6): ETGVTQSPTHLIKTRGQQVTLRCSSQSGHNTVSWYQQALGQGPQFIFQYYREEENGRGNFPPRFSGLQFPNYSSELNVNALELDDSALYLCASSPGQTNSPLHFGNGTRLTVT.

This clone was picked up many times. The gene calls are TRBV23-1 and TRBJ2-1; 7 bases agree with TRBD1. TRBV23-1 is an ORF for which the function is uncertain. V lost 5 bases to trimming and J lost 8 bases; unmatched junction nucleotides: 9. The CDR3 extends over 14 amino acids. The chain's CDR3 is CASSDGTAGDEQFF. The CDR3 bases are TGCGCCAGCAGTGATGGGACAGCAGGGGATGAGCAGTTCTTC.

The genes are TRBV19 and TRBJ1-2; TRBD1 matches at 11 bases. The CDR3 covers 12 residues. Germline values: CDR1 LNHDA, CDR2 SQIVND (reference sequence). With 11 bases clipped from V and 4 bases from J, the junction kept 3 bases outside the gene matches. The CDR3 is CASGQGAYGYTF. CDR3 coding DNA: TGTGCCTCCGGACAGGGGGCCTATGGCTACACCTTC.

This clone was seen only a few times. V is TRBV5-1 and J is TRBJ2-2; 9 nucleotides agree with TRBD2. CDR3 length equals 15 residues. Per germline, CDR1 SGHRS and CDR2 YFSETQ. The trim removed 2 bases at V and 5 bases at J, leaving 4 bases unmatched. CDR3: CASSFMTSGTGELFF. CDR3 DNA: TGCGCCAGCAGCTTTATGACTAGCGGAACCGGGGAGCTGTTTTTT.

The chain recombines TRBV7-3 with TRBJ2-1; TRBD1 matches at 7 bases. Trimming at V came to 4 bases and at J to 1 base, leaving 10 bases not matched to a gene. Germline V lookup: CDR1 SGHTA, CDR2 FQGTGA. The CDR3 consists of 17 residues. This chain's CDR3 is CASSSTPLQGSYNEQFF. Here the CDR3 DNA reads TGTGCCAGCAGCTCGACGCCACTACAGGGGTCCTACAATGAGCAGTTCTTC.

In its sample, this clone was seen a few times. The V gene is TRBV29-1, the J gene TRBJ2-7; D is uncertain. Germline assignment: CDR1 SQVTM and CDR2 ANQGSEA. Trimming cost V 5 bases and J 1 base, with 15 bases left between them. The CDR3 covers 14 residues. This CDR3 is CSVKYTGRSYEQYF. CDR3 DNA: TGCAGCGTTAAGTACACGGGTAGGTCCTACGAGCAGTACTTC.

V and J are TRBV18 and TRBJ1-3; possible D gene TRBD1, 5 bases. V was clipped by 6 bases and J by 0 bases, with 12 bases between them. This CDR3 comprises 15 residues. CDR1 and CDR2 (germline): KGHSH, LQKENI. The CDR3 DNA follows: TGTGCCAGCTCGCCAGGGACTAGCTCTGGAAACACCATATATTTT. This gives the protein CASSPGTSSGNTIYF.

Only a few counts were recorded for this clone. The chain joins TRBV18 to TRBJ2-7, with 7 positions matching TRBD1. Germline V lookup: CDR1 KGHSH, CDR2 LQKENI. The CDR3 covers 13 residues. V was clipped by 5 bases and J by 3 bases; unmatched bases: 4. The CDR3 DNA sequence: TGTGCCAGCTCATCGACAGGGAGCTACGAGCAGTACTTC. Translating it yields CASSSTGSYEQYF.

The chain combines TRBV7-2 with TRBJ2-1, with D possibly matching TRBD2 (5 bases). The CDR3 length is 13 residues. In germline, CDR1 is SGHTA, CDR2 FQGNSA. V was pared by 3 bases and J by 8 bases, with 11 bases between. CDR3 in DNA: TGTGCCAGCAGCTTTCGGGGTGCCGATGAGCAGTTCTTC. This translates into CASSFRGADEQFF.

The gene calls are TRBV18 and TRBJ2-1; 11 bases are a match to TRBD2. The junction had 6 bases not matched to a gene; V was cut back by 2 bases and J by 0 bases. The germline gives CDR1 KGHSH, CDR2 LQKENI. The CDR3 sequence is 18 residues long. The CDR3 DNA follows: TGTGCCAGCTCACCAGCTAGCGGGGGGCCGGGCTCCTACAATGAGCAGTTCTTC. Residues: CASSPASGGPGSYNEQFF.

This chain links TRBV18 with TRBJ2-3; D is perhaps TRBD2 (6 bases). Germline V gives CDR1 KGHSH, CDR2 LQKENI. CDR3 size: 14 residues. The germline V and J ends were trimmed by 2 bases and 2 bases, with 8 bases remaining between them. Here the CDR3 reads CASSPSSATDTQYF. The CDR3 region has the DNA TGTGCCAGCTCACCATCTAGCGCCACAGATACGCAGTATTTT.